This is a list of T cell receptor beta chains from one sample in a study of cytomegalovirus exposure and HLA in healthy donors. Here immunoSEQ multiplex PCR was the method, and the copy in TCRdb shows in-frame clones only, minus some. The repertoire includes 76,000 or so clones, about 69% of them detected once, and around 15% sits in the top ten. The sequenced sample consisted of PBMCs. These receptors all come from a woman in her thirties or forties in good health and CMV-seropositive. Both conserved end residues are part of each CDR3. D genes are given only for firm matches. Clone size is given for some rows only: seen once, a few or many times, or a class if the clone is expanded.

j_gene: TRBJ1-2; v_gene: TRBV28; abundance: .; d_gene: TRBD1; CDR3aa: CASSATGTGASRNYGYTF; CDR3nt: TGTGCCAGCAGTGCGACCGGGACAGGGGCATCTCGGAACTATGGCTACACCTTC
j_gene: TRBJ2-5; v_gene: TRBV4-1; abundance: .; d_gene: TRBD2; CDR3aa: CASSQDQWTSGRNPQETQYF; CDR3nt: TGCGCCAGCAGCCAAGATCAATGGACTAGCGGGAGGAACCCTCAAGAGACCCAGTACTTC
j_gene: TRBJ2-1; v_gene: TRBV4-1; abundance: .; d_gene: TRBD2; CDR3aa: CASSQDESGGPNEQFF; CDR3nt: TGCGCCAGCAGCCAAGATGAAAGCGGGGGACCAAATGAGCAGTTCTTC
j_gene: TRBJ1-1; v_gene: TRBV18; abundance: .; d_gene: .; CDR3aa: CASSPDRSNTEAFF; CDR3nt: TGTGCCAGCTCACCCGACAGGTCGAACACTGAAGCTTTCTTT
j_gene: TRBJ2-4; v_gene: TRBV7-9; abundance: .; d_gene: TRBD1; CDR3aa: CASSPGQGRNIQYF; CDR3nt: TGTGCCAGCAGCCCAGGACAGGGGAGAAACATTCAGTACTTC
j_gene: TRBJ2-2; v_gene: TRBV7-2; abundance: .; d_gene: .; CDR3aa: CASSSALQGPGELFF; CDR3nt: TGTGCCAGCAGCTCGGCACTACAGGGTCCCGGGGAGCTGTTTTTT
j_gene: TRBJ1-1; v_gene: TRBV12-5; abundance: few; d_gene: .; CDR3aa: CASGLDVGGTEAFF; CDR3nt: TGTGCTAGTGGTTTGGACGTAGGGGGAACTGAAGCTTTCTTT
j_gene: TRBJ2-7; v_gene: TRBV27; abundance: .; d_gene: .; CDR3aa: CASSLKGRAYEQYF; CDR3nt: TGTGCCAGCAGTTTAAAGGGCAGGGCCTACGAGCAGTACTTC
j_gene: TRBJ1-1; v_gene: TRBV28; abundance: .; d_gene: .; CDR3aa: CASTQPWTGNTEAFF; CDR3nt: TGTGCCAGCACCCAGCCATGGACTGGAAACACTGAAGCTTTCTTT
j_gene: TRBJ2-3; v_gene: TRBV15; abundance: once; d_gene: .; CDR3aa: CATSSSGWDTQYF; CDR3nt: TGTGCCACCAGCAGTAGCGGTTGGGATACGCAGTATTTT
j_gene: TRBJ1-5; v_gene: TRBV5-6; abundance: few; d_gene: .; CDR3aa: CASSLQGINQPQHF; CDR3nt: TGTGCCAGCAGCTTACAGGGTATCAATCAGCCCCAGCATTTT
j_gene: TRBJ2-1; v_gene: TRBV18; abundance: .; d_gene: .; CDR3aa: CASSSRSSYNEQFF; CDR3nt: TGTGCCAGCTCATCTAGAAGCTCCTACAATGAGCAGTTCTTC
j_gene: TRBJ2-7; v_gene: TRBV30; abundance: .; d_gene: .; CDR3aa: CAWGKISYEQYF; CDR3nt: TGTGCCTGGGGCAAAATCTCCTACGAGCAGTACTTC
j_gene: TRBJ1-2; v_gene: TRBV18; abundance: few; d_gene: TRBD1; CDR3aa: CASSPLQGGDNYGYTF; CDR3nt: TGTGCCAGCTCACCTTTACAGGGGGGAGATAACTATGGCTACACCTTC
j_gene: TRBJ2-2; v_gene: TRBV27; abundance: .; d_gene: .; CDR3aa: CASSFGVRTGELFF; CDR3nt: TGTGCCAGCAGTTTTGGTGTGCGCACCGGGGAGCTGTTTTTT
j_gene: TRBJ2-5; v_gene: TRBV20-1; abundance: few; d_gene: .; CDR3aa: CSVARETQYF; CDR3nt: TGCAGTGTTGCCCGGGAGACCCAGTACTTC
j_gene: TRBJ2-7; v_gene: TRBV9; abundance: .; d_gene: TRBD2; CDR3aa: CASSGGGSYEQYF; CDR3nt: TGTGCCAGCAGCGGCGGGGGGAGCTACGAGCAGTACTTC
j_gene: TRBJ1-4; v_gene: TRBV7-8; abundance: .; d_gene: .; CDR3aa: CASSLIQGTNEKLFF; CDR3nt: TGTGCCAGCAGCTTAATTCAGGGGACTAATGAAAAACTGTTTTTT
j_gene: TRBJ2-1; v_gene: TRBV29-1; abundance: .; d_gene: TRBD2; CDR3aa: CSVERTGGSEQFF; CDR3nt: TGCAGCGTTGAAAGGACTGGCGGGAGTGAGCAGTTCTTC
j_gene: TRBJ1-4; v_gene: TRBV5-6; abundance: few; d_gene: TRBD1; CDR3aa: CASSTLLRGLTNEKLFF; CDR3nt: TGTGCCAGCAGCACCCTTCTCAGGGGGCTAACTAATGAAAAACTGTTTTTT
j_gene: TRBJ1-2; v_gene: TRBV7-9; abundance: .; d_gene: .; CDR3aa: CASSPGGETYGYTF; CDR3nt: TGTGCCAGCAGCCCGGGGGGGGAAACCTATGGCTACACCTTC
j_gene: TRBJ1-3; v_gene: TRBV7-2; abundance: once; d_gene: .; CDR3aa: CASSRLGAGFGNTIYF; CDR3nt: TGTGCCAGCAGCCGATTAGGGGCAGGGTTTGGAAACACCATATATTTT
j_gene: TRBJ1-1; v_gene: TRBV9; abundance: .; d_gene: .; CDR3aa: CASSVAGGGTEAFF; CDR3nt: TGTGCCAGCAGCGTAGCGGGGGGAGGCACTGAAGCTTTCTTT
j_gene: TRBJ2-7; v_gene: TRBV6-6; abundance: .; d_gene: .; CDR3aa: CASQTSRDEQYF; CDR3nt: TGTGCCAGCCAGACCAGCCGGGACGAGCAGTACTTC
j_gene: TRBJ2-5; v_gene: TRBV19; abundance: .; d_gene: .; CDR3aa: CASSIGPDQYF; CDR3nt: TGTGCCAGTAGTATAGGGCCAGACCAGTACTTC
j_gene: TRBJ1-4; v_gene: TRBV29-1; abundance: .; d_gene: TRBD1; CDR3aa: CSVGQTQGASEKLFF; CDR3nt: TGCAGCGTTGGCCAAACACAGGGGGCATCGGAAAAACTGTTTTTT
j_gene: TRBJ1-1; v_gene: TRBV18; abundance: .; d_gene: .; CDR3aa: CASSNLNTEAFF; CDR3nt: TGTGCCAGCTCAAATCTCAACACTGAAGCTTTCTTT
j_gene: TRBJ1-1; v_gene: TRBV30; abundance: .; d_gene: .; CDR3aa: CAWTTGLNTEAFF; CDR3nt: TGTGCCTGGACAACAGGGTTGAACACTGAAGCTTTCTTT
j_gene: TRBJ1-1; v_gene: TRBV5-1; abundance: .; d_gene: .; CDR3aa: CASSFSQVGNTEAFF; CDR3nt: TGCGCCAGCAGCTTTTCCCAAGTCGGGAACACTGAAGCTTTCTTT
j_gene: TRBJ2-7; v_gene: TRBV6-6; abundance: .; d_gene: TRBD1; CDR3aa: CASRKGGQGEHEQYF; CDR3nt: TGTGCCAGCAGAAAGGGCGGACAGGGTGAACACGAGCAGTACTTC
j_gene: TRBJ2-1; v_gene: TRBV7-2; abundance: .; d_gene: .; CDR3aa: CASSLTGNNEQFF; CDR3nt: TGTGCCAGCAGCTTAACCGGGAACAATGAGCAGTTCTTC
j_gene: TRBJ1-5; v_gene: TRBV7-9; abundance: .; d_gene: .; CDR3aa: CASSGQSYQPQHF; CDR3nt: TGTGCCAGCAGTGGACAGTCCTATCAGCCCCAGCATTTT
j_gene: TRBJ2-7; v_gene: TRBV30; abundance: .; d_gene: .; CDR3aa: CAWSVPQREQYF; CDR3nt: TGTGCCTGGAGTGTACCCCAGAGGGAGCAGTACTTC
j_gene: TRBJ2-1; v_gene: TRBV10-3; abundance: .; d_gene: .; CDR3aa: CAISGIAYNEQFF; CDR3nt: TGTGCCATCAGCGGGATAGCCTACAATGAGCAGTTCTTC
j_gene: TRBJ1-2; v_gene: TRBV5-1; abundance: .; d_gene: .; CDR3aa: CASSIQGNGYTF; CDR3nt: TGCGCCAGCAGCATACAGGGTAATGGCTACACCTTC
j_gene: TRBJ1-6; v_gene: TRBV7-9; abundance: once; d_gene: TRBD1; CDR3aa: CASSTLLDREILGAPLHF; CDR3nt: TGTGCCAGCAGCACCCTACTGGACAGGGAGATCCTAGGGGCTCCCCTCCACTTT
j_gene: TRBJ2-1; v_gene: TRBV30; abundance: .; d_gene: .; CDR3aa: CAFTKRGARQTRQQFF; CDR3nt: TGTGCCTTCACAAAACGGGGGGCGAGACAAACTCGCCAGCAGTTCTTC
j_gene: TRBJ2-5; v_gene: TRBV5-1; abundance: .; d_gene: TRBD1; CDR3aa: CASSTGTGTETQYF; CDR3nt: TGCGCCAGCAGCACCGGGACAGGGACAGAGACCCAGTACTTC
j_gene: TRBJ2-7; v_gene: TRBV5-6; abundance: few; d_gene: .; CDR3aa: CASSSPGEGYEQYF; CDR3nt: TGTGCCAGCAGCTCCCCCGGGGAAGGGTACGAGCAGTACTTC
j_gene: TRBJ2-5; v_gene: TRBV25-1; abundance: .; d_gene: .; CDR3aa: CASSERSGHLQETQYF; CDR3nt: TGTGCCAGCAGTGAACGGTCGGGACACCTCCAAGAGACCCAGTACTTC
j_gene: TRBJ2-3; v_gene: TRBV9; abundance: few; d_gene: TRBD2; CDR3aa: CASSVGGSGVDTQYF; CDR3nt: TGTGCCAGCAGCGTAGGCGGTAGCGGGGTGGATACGCAGTATTTT
j_gene: TRBJ2-3; v_gene: TRBV30; abundance: few; d_gene: TRBD2; CDR3aa: CAWTRAGGFGDTQYF; CDR3nt: TGTGCCTGGACTCGAGCGGGGGGGTTTGGGGATACGCAGTATTTT
j_gene: TRBJ2-7; v_gene: TRBV25-1; abundance: .; d_gene: TRBD1; CDR3aa: CASSETGAREQYF; CDR3nt: TGTGCCAGCAGTGAGACAGGGGCCCGCGAGCAGTACTTC
j_gene: TRBJ1-1; v_gene: TRBV11-3; abundance: .; d_gene: .; CDR3aa: CASSQGSTEAFF; CDR3nt: TGTGCCAGCAGCCAGGGGAGCACTGAAGCTTTCTTT
j_gene: TRBJ1-1; v_gene: TRBV18; abundance: few; d_gene: .; CDR3aa: CASSPARGSTEAFF; CDR3nt: TGTGCCAGCTCACCAGCACGGGGGTCCACTGAAGCTTTCTTT
j_gene: TRBJ1-2; v_gene: TRBV7-9; abundance: .; d_gene: TRBD1; CDR3aa: CASSLEGALLYGYTF; CDR3nt: TGTGCCAGCAGCTTAGAGGGGGCGTTGCTCTATGGCTACACCTTC
j_gene: TRBJ1-1; v_gene: TRBV9; abundance: .; d_gene: .; CDR3aa: CASSRGGWSTEAFF; CDR3nt: TGTGCCAGCAGCCGCGGGGGGTGGAGCACTGAAGCTTTCTTT
j_gene: TRBJ2-3; v_gene: TRBV15; abundance: .; d_gene: .; CDR3aa: CATSRMESFLADTQYF; CDR3nt: TGTGCCACCAGCCGCATGGAGAGTTTTCTGGCAGATACGCAGTATTTT